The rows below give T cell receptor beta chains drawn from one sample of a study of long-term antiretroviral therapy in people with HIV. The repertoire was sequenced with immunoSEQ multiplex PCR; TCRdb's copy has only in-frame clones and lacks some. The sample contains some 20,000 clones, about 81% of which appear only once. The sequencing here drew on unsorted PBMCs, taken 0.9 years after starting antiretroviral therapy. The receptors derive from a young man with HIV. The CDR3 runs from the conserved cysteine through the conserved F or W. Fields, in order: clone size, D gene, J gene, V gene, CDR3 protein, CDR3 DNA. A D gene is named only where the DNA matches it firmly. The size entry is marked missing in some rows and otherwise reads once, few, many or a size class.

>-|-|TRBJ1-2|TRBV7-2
CASSLRRDGYTF
TGTGCCAGCAGCCTTAGGAGGGACGGCTACACCTTC
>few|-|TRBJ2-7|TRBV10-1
CASSEVGAEQYF
TGCGCCAGCAGTGAAGTTGGAGCCGAGCAGTACTTC
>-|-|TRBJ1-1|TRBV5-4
CASSLGLGVGTEAFF
TGTGCCAGCAGCTTGGGTCTGGGGGTAGGCACTGAAGCTTTCTTT
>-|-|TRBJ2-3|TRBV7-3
CASSLSRWDTQYF
TGTGCCAGCAGCTTAAGTAGGTGGGATACGCAGTATTTT
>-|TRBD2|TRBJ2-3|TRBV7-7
CASSLAGEIDTQYF
TGTGCTAGCAGCTTAGCGGGAGAGATAGATACGCAGTATTTT
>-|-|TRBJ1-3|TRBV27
CASSSGSTIYF
TGTGCCAGCAGTTCGGGGAGTACCATATATTTT
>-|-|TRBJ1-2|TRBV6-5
CASNPGGGYGYTF
TGTGCCAGCAACCCGGGGGGGGGCTATGGCTACACCTTC
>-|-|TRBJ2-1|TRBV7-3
CASSLGQFNEQFF
TGTGCCAGCAGCTTAGGGCAGTTCAATGAGCAGTTCTTC
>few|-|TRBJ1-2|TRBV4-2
CASSQELGTNYGYTF
TGTGCCAGCAGCCAAGAGCTAGGGACAAACTATGGCTACACCTTC
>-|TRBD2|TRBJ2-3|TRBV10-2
CASRGLAGGQSDTQYF
TGCGCCAGCCGGGGACTAGCGGGGGGGCAATCAGATACGCAGTATTTT
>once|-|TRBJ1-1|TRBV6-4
CASSTDGNTEAFF
TGTGCCAGCAGCACTGACGGGAACACTGAAGCTTTCTTT
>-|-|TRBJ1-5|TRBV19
CASRQADQPQHF
TGTGCCAGTAGACAGGCTGATCAGCCCCAGCATTTT
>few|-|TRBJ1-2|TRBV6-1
CASSEVQEGYTF
TGTGCCAGCAGTGAAGTTCAGGAGGGCTACACCTTC
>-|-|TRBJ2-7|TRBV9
CASSVGGDPTVNEQYF
TGTGCCAGCAGCGTAGGGGGGGACCCCACCGTGAACGAGCAGTACTTC